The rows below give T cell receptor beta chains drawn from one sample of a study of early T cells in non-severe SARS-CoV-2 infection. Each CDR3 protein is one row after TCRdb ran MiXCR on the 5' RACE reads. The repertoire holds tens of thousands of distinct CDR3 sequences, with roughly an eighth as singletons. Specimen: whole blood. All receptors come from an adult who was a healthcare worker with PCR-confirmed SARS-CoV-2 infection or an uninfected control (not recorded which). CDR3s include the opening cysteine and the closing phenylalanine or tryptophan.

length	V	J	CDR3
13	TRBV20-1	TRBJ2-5	CSASRLGQETQYF
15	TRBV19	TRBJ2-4	CASSSGTLAKNIQYF
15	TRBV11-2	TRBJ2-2	CASRLLAGRTGELFF
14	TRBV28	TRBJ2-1	CASSLAGGRDEQFF
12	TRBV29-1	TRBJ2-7	CSGTSGSGEQYF
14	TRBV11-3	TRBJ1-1	CASSLSGGNTEAFF
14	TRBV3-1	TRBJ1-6	CASSAGTGNSPLHF
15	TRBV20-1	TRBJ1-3	CSALGDMSSGNTIYF
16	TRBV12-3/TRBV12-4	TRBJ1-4	CASSFKSGQLNEKLFF
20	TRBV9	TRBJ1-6	CASSVGGGTGRLGRPAPLHF
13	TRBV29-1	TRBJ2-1	CSGFSGKSNEQFF